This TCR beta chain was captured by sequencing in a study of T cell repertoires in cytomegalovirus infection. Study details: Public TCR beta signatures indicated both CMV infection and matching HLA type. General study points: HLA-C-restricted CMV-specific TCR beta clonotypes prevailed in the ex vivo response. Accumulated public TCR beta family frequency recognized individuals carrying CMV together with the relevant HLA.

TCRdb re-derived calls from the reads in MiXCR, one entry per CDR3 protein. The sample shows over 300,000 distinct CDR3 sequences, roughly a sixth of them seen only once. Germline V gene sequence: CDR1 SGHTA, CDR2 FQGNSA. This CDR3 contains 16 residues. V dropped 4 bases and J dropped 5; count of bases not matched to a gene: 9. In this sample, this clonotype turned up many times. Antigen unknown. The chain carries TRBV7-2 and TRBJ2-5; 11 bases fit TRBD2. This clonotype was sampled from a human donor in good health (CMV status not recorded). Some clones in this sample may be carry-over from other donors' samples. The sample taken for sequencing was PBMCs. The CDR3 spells CASSSLSGGGHETQYF. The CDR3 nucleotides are TGTGCCAGCAGCTCACTTAGCGGGGGGGGCCATGAGACCCAGTACTTC. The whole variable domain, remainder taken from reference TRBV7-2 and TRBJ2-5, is GAGVSQSPSNKVTEKGKDVELRCDPISGHTALYWYRQSLGQGLEFLIYFQGNSAPDKSGLPSDRFSAERTGGSVSTLTIQRTQQEDSAVYLCASSSLSGGGHETQYFGPGTRLLVL.